The source of this T cell receptor beta chain is a study of T cell responses to AZD1222 COVID-19 vaccine. Trimming left V 5 bases short and J 0 bases short, with 11 bases between. Per germline, CDR1 MNHEY and CDR2 SVGAGI. The CDR3 runs to 15 residues. Notes on the study in general: Only after the peak T cell response were repertoires sampled.

Method: immunoSEQ multiplex PCR; TCRdb's copy keeps in-frame clones and lacks some. The sample yields 130,000 to 150,000 clones, around 89% seen once. Concerning this clone itself: Its specificity is not known.

This specimen was peripheral blood, taken on day 0 of AZD1222 vaccination. V is TRBV6-5 and J is TRBJ1-5; maybe TRBD1 (5 bases). This receptor was taken from an adult in good health. CDR3 amino acids: CASSPRQRSNQPQHF. For the CDR3, the DNA is TGTGCCAGCAGTCCCCGACAGCGTAGCAATCAGCCCCAGCATTTT.